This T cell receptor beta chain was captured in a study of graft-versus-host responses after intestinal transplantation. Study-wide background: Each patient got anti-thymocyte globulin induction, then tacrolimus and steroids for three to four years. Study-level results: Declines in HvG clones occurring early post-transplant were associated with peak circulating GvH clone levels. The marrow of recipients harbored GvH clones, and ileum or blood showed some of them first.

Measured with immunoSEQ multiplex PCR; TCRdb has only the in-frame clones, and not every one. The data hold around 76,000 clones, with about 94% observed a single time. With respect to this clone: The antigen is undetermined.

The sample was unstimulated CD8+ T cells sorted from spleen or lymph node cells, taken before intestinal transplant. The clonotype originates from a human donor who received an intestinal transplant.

The CDR3 DNA follows: TGCGCCAGCAGCCGACTGGGACAGCTCGGACAGCCCCAGCATTTT. This encodes CASSRLGQLGQPQHF. J is TRBJ1-5 and V is TRBV4-1, with 7 nucleotides matching TRBD1. The CDR3 totals 15 residues. Trimming cost V 4 bases and J 7 bases; bases outside gene matches: 10. Germline V gene data show CDR1 as MGHRA and CDR2 as YSYEKL.